The 31 T cell receptor beta chains below come from one sample, sequenced in a study of cytomegalovirus exposure and HLA in healthy donors. Both 60 Vbeta primers and 13 Jbeta primers went into the PCR. Repertoires were generated with immunoSEQ multiplex PCR, while TCRdb's copy carries only in-frame clones and drops some. The table has more than 150,000 clones, more than 65% seen once. What was sequenced was PBMCs. These receptors were obtained from a girl under 10 years old in good health and CMV-seropositive.

The chain carries TRBV6-1 and TRBJ2-2; no firm D call. Germline values: CDR1 MNHNS, CDR2 SASEGT. The CDR3 is 14 amino acids. Deletions cut 0 bases from V and 5 bases from J, with 7 bases between. CDR3: CASSEAQRTGELFF. Here the CDR3 DNA reads TGTGCCAGCAGTGAAGCGCAGCGAACCGGGGAGCTGTTTTTT.

The chain has TRBV6-1 and TRBJ2-5; D remains unclear. CDR3 length equals 12 residues. CDR1 and CDR2 (germline): MNHNS, SASEGT. Trimming took 4 bases from V and 7 from J, leaving 10 bases between them. CDR3 DNA: TGTGCCAGCAGTGTATGGCTAGGGACCCAGTACTTC. It specifies CASSVWLGTQYF.

V usage is TRBV15 and J usage is TRBJ2-5; perhaps TRBD1 as D (5 bases). V lost 1 base to trimming and J lost 5 bases, with 14 bases between them. The germline gives CDR1 LNHNV, CDR2 YYDKDF (reference sequence). The CDR3 loop spans 15 amino acids. The CDR3 loop reads CATSRVAGNGETQYF. CDR3 DNA: TGTGCCACCAGCAGAGTTGCAGGGAATGGCGAGACCCAGTACTTC.

The chain recombines TRBV2 with TRBJ2-1; D unclear. Trimming stripped 6 bases from V and 7 bases from J, with 7 bases between. CDR1 SNHLY and CDR2 FYNNEI come from the germline V gene. The CDR3 is 11 amino acids. CDR3 sequence: CASSGENEQFF. Written as DNA, the CDR3 is TGTGCCAGCAGCGGTGAGAATGAGCAGTTCTTC.

V gene TRBV12-5 combines with J gene TRBJ1-3; 9 bases map to TRBD1. With V trimmed by 1 base and J by 4 bases, 5 bases remained unmatched. The CDR3 is 16 residues long. Germline CDR1 is LGHNT and CDR2 is FRNRAP. The CDR3 loop is CASGLDTGTGGNTIYF. The CDR3 DNA reads TGTGCTAGTGGTTTGGACACCGGGACAGGGGGAAACACCATATATTTT.

As DNA, the CDR3 is TGTGCCAGTAGTCTCAATGAGGATCAGCCCCAGCATTTT. It specifies CASSLNEDQPQHF. J is TRBJ1-5 and V is TRBV19; D not certain. Germline V lookup: CDR1 LNHDA, CDR2 SQIVND (reference sequence). This CDR3 comprises 13 residues. Trimming pared 5 bases from V and 5 bases from J, leaving 10 bases between.

The J gene is TRBJ2-7, the V gene TRBV5-1; perhaps TRBD2 as D (5 bases). Germline loops: CDR1 SGHRS, CDR2 YFSETQ. This CDR3 is built from 14 residues. Trimming left V 0 bases short and J 3 bases short, with 10 bases between. This chain's CDR3 is CASSLVPGGYEQYF. DNA for the CDR3: TGCGCCAGCAGCTTGGTCCCAGGAGGCTACGAGCAGTACTTC.

The chain has TRBV11-3 and TRBJ2-3, with 12 bases lining up with TRBD2. The V gene end was trimmed by 5 bases and the J gene end by 4 bases; junction bases not matched to a gene: 10. CDR1 SGHNT and CDR2 YENEEA come from the germline V gene. This CDR3 is built from 17 residues. The CDR3 loop reads CASSLRTSGTSPDTQYF. The CDR3 DNA sequence: TGTGCCAGCAGCCTAAGGACTAGCGGGACGAGTCCAGATACGCAGTATTTT.

The chain uses TRBV7-9 and TRBJ2-1; D unclear. The germline CDR1 and CDR2 sequences are SEHNR and FQNEAQ (reference sequence). The CDR3 length is 11 residues. Between the trimmed V and J ends, which lost 5 bases and 4 bases, there was a span of 3 bases. The CDR3, as DNA: TGTGCCAGCAGCCCTTACAATGAGCAGTTCTTC. This codes for CASSPYNEQFF.

The gene calls are TRBV7-3 and TRBJ2-1; TRBD2 might be the D (6 bases). CDR3 length: 15 residues. Trimming stripped 5 bases from V and 5 bases from J, with 16 bases between. CDR1 SGHTA and CDR2 FQGTGA come from the germline V gene. CDR3 residues: CASSHPGDGDNEQFF. CDR3 DNA sequence: TGTGCCAGCAGCCACCCGGGGGACGGGGACAATGAGCAGTTCTTC.

This CDR3 reads CASSTGTGTNEKLFF. The CDR3 DNA sequence: TGTGCCAGCAGCACCGGGACAGGGACTAATGAAAAACTGTTTTTT. J is TRBJ1-4 and V is TRBV7-9, with 9 positions matching TRBD1. CDR3 length: 15 amino acids. Unmatched junction bases numbered 3, after V lost 5 bases and J lost 2 bases. Looked up from germline, CDR1 is SEHNR and CDR2 is FQNEAQ (reference sequence).

The V call is TRBV2, the J call TRBJ2-5; no clear D. V was shortened by 8 bases and J by 2 bases, with 6 bases between the two germline ends. Germline values: CDR1 SNHLY, CDR2 FYNNEI. There are 11 residues in the CDR3. The CDR3 region is CASSSQETQYF. The CDR3 region has the DNA TGTGCCAGCTCTAGTCAAGAGACCCAGTACTTC.

The gene calls are TRBV6-5 and TRBJ2-1, with 7 bases identical to TRBD2. The CDR3 covers 15 residues. Germline CDR1 reads MNHEY; CDR2 reads SVGAGI. The trim removed 5 bases at V and 0 bases at J, leaving 4 bases unmatched. The CDR3 DNA is TGTGCCAGCAGTAAGCGGGATAGCTCCTACAATGAGCAGTTCTTC. This translates into CASSKRDSSYNEQFF.

The J gene is TRBJ2-7, the V gene TRBV4-1; 15 bases agree with TRBD2. The V gene end was trimmed by 3 bases and the J gene end by 1 base; junction bases not matched to a gene: 4. Germline V gives CDR1 MGHRA, CDR2 YSYEKL. The length of the CDR3 is 17 residues. Here the CDR3 reads CASSHSGTSGRSYEQYF. DNA of the CDR3: TGCGCCAGCAGCCACTCCGGGACTAGCGGGAGGTCCTACGAGCAGTACTTC.

The chain combines TRBV27 with TRBJ1-1, with D hard to call. This CDR3 has 13 residues. In germline, CDR1 is MNHEY, CDR2 SMNVEV (reference sequence). The ends were cut back, 2 bases at V and 5 bases at J, with 9 bases in the middle. The CDR3 loop is CASSLIPRTEAFF. CDR3 sequence (DNA): TGTGCCAGCAGTTTAATCCCGAGGACTGAAGCTTTCTTT.

This clone has more than one count but fewer than ten. The chain is built from TRBV28 and TRBJ1-4, with TRBD1 matching over 9 bases. CDR1 MDHEN and CDR2 SYDVKM come from the germline V gene. This CDR3 has 14 residues. Unmatched junction bases numbered 5, after V lost 4 bases and J lost 8 bases. CDR3 residues: CASSSTGGEEKLFF. In nucleotides, the CDR3 is TGTGCCAGCAGTTCGACAGGGGGAGAGGAAAAACTGTTTTTT.

The chain is built from TRBV7-3 and TRBJ2-1; 7 bases agree with TRBD1. Losses at the gene ends were 1 base for V and 5 bases for J; bases not matched to a gene: 11. Per germline, CDR1 SGHTA and CDR2 FQGTGA. This CDR3 contains 17 residues. The CDR3 nucleotides read TGTGCCAGCAGCTTAAGGGTGACGGGGACAGCTAACAATGAGCAGTTCTTC. Protein sequence: CASSLRVTGTANNEQFF.

The chain uses TRBV6-1 and TRBJ1-5, with D unclear. This CDR3 contains 17 residues. The V end was cut by 0 bases, the J end by 6 bases, with 18 bases between. Germline V lookup: CDR1 MNHNS, CDR2 SASEGT. Written as DNA, the CDR3 is TGTGCCAGCAGTGAAGCGCCGGGAGGGATGGGCTTTCAGCCCCAGCATTTT. It specifies CASSEAPGGMGFQPQHF.

CDR3 nucleotide sequence: TGTGCCACCAGCGGGGCTAGCAATCAGCCCCAGCATTTT. It encodes CATSGASNQPQHF. The chain combines TRBV15 with TRBJ1-5; perhaps TRBD1 as D (5 bases). Trimming took off 5 bases at V and 0 bases at J, with 5 bases between the two ends. CDR1 and CDR2 from the germline V gene are LNHNV and YYDKDF (reference sequence). This CDR3 spans 13 amino acids.

The chain links TRBV6-5 to TRBJ2-1; no reliable D call. Trimming shortened V by 4 bases and J by 7 bases, and 17 bases separated the two germline ends. Germline V gene sequence: CDR1 MNHEY, CDR2 SVGAGI. The CDR3 has 15 amino acids. The CDR3 spells CASSLVVVPGNEQFF. In nucleotides, the CDR3 is TGTGCCAGCAGTTTGGTGGTAGTACCGGGTAATGAGCAGTTCTTC.

The chain links TRBV7-6 to TRBJ2-5; TRBD1 matches at 8 bases. The CDR3 has 13 residues. The V and J ends lost 6 bases and 3 bases, in that order; junction bases with no gene match: 3. Germline lookup yields CDR1 SGHVS and CDR2 FNYEAQ. The CDR3 region is CASRDREKETQYF. CDR3 DNA sequence: TGTGCCAGCAGGGACAGGGAGAAAGAGACCCAGTACTTC.

This clone was detected only once. The chain links TRBV11-2 to TRBJ1-2; no definite D call. Trimming took off 5 bases at V and 2 bases at J, with 12 bases between the two ends. The CDR3 is 14 amino acids. Germline assignment: CDR1 SGHAT and CDR2 FQNNGV. CDR3 in DNA: TGTGCCAGCAGCCCAGGCCCCCAGAACTATGGCTACACCTTC. It codes for CASSPGPQNYGYTF. Filled out from reference TRBV11-2 and TRBJ1-2, the complete variable domain reads EAGVAQSPRYKIIEKRQSVAFWCNPISGHATLYWYQQILGQGPKLLIQFQNNGVVDDSQLPKDRFSAERLKGVDSTLKIQPAKLEDSAVYLCASSPGPQNYGYTFGSGTRLTVV.

The rearrangement links TRBV14 to TRBJ2-7; 9 nucleotides line up with TRBD1. Germline assignment: CDR1 SGHDN and CDR2 FVKESK. The CDR3 spans 12 residues. J gave up 3 bases and V 9 bases, and 3 bases lay outside the gene matches. The CDR3 sequence: CASTTGGYEQYF. As DNA, the CDR3 is TGTGCCAGTACGACAGGGGGCTACGAGCAGTACTTC.

This clone was detected only a few times. This chain uses TRBV6-6 with TRBJ1-1; unclear D gene. The CDR3 loop spans 15 amino acids. Trimming left V 5 bases short and J 1 base short, with 14 bases between. Germline CDR1 reads MNHNY; CDR2 reads SVGAGI (reference sequence). The CDR3: CASSNTKQQNTEAFF. The CDR3 DNA reads TGTGCCAGCAGTAACACAAAACAGCAGAACACTGAAGCTTTCTTT.

Concerning this clone: Distinct nucleotide sequences in the sample also encode this CDR3. This chain uses TRBV11-3 with TRBJ2-5; D gene unclear. This CDR3 spans 13 amino acids. Trimming pared 8 bases from V and 3 bases from J, leaving 13 bases between. In germline, CDR1 is SGHNT, CDR2 YENEEA. The CDR3 bases are TGTGCCAGCGCTGGCGGAGATAAAGAGACCCAGTACTTC. Translating it yields CASAGGDKETQYF.

CDR3 in DNA: TGTGCCAGCAGCCCAGATCGTGCTTACAATGAGCAGTTCTTC. It codes for CASSPDRAYNEQFF. The chain recombines TRBV7-3 with TRBJ2-1; D is uncertain. Per germline, CDR1 SGHTA and CDR2 FQGTGA. V was pared by 5 bases and J by 4 bases, with 12 bases between. CDR3 length equals 14 residues.

The gene calls are TRBV11-2 and TRBJ2-7; D is undetermined. In germline, CDR1 is SGHAT, CDR2 FQNNGV. This CDR3 spans 15 amino acids. V was shortened by 2 bases and J by 0 bases, with 11 bases between the two germline ends. The CDR3 reads CASSLMVLTSYEQYF. CDR3 nucleotide sequence: TGTGCCAGCAGCTTAATGGTACTTACCTCCTACGAGCAGTACTTC.

The chain is built from TRBV25-1 and TRBJ1-2, with TRBD1 identical over 8 bases. Trimming cost V 6 bases and J 4 bases; bases outside gene matches: 13. CDR3 size: 16 residues. Germline V lookup: CDR1 MGHDK, CDR2 SYGVNS. In DNA, the CDR3 is TGTGCCAGCAGCAGATCCGGGACAGGTAGAAGCTATGGCTACACCTTC. Translating it yields CASSRSGTGRSYGYTF.

The chain joins TRBV29-1 to TRBJ1-2; TRBD1 aligns across 9 bases. The CDR3 sequence is 13 residues long. From germline, CDR1 is SQVTM and CDR2 ANQGSEA. With V trimmed by 6 bases and J by 5 bases, 7 bases remained unmatched. CDR3 loop: CSVGGTGPYGYTF. In DNA, the CDR3 is TGCAGCGTGGGAGGGACAGGGCCTTATGGCTACACCTTC.

The chain couples TRBV30 to TRBJ2-7; 7 bases align to TRBD1. Losses at the gene ends were 4 bases for V and 0 bases for J; bases not matched to a gene: 6. The germline gives CDR1 GTSNPN, CDR2 SVGIG (reference sequence). The CDR3 is 14 amino acids. The CDR3 sequence is CAWTIGGGSYEQYF. As DNA, the CDR3 is TGTGCCTGGACTATAGGGGGCGGCTCCTACGAGCAGTACTTC.

The chain is built from TRBV7-2 and TRBJ2-2; TRBD1 agrees at 9 bases. V lost 3 bases to trimming and J lost 4 bases; unmatched junction nucleotides: 3. The CDR3 has 15 amino acids. The V gene's germline CDR1 is SGHTA and CDR2 FQGNSA. CDR3 protein: CASSFRTGVTGELFF. CDR3 sequence (DNA): TGTGCCAGCAGCTTTAGGACAGGGGTCACCGGGGAGCTGTTTTTT.